The clone carrying this T cell receptor beta chain occurred many times. Its antigen is unidentified. Construction of the TCR beta libraries employed iRepertoire HTBI primers in conjunction with Arm-PCR of CDR3 regions. TCRdb re-derived calls from the multiplex PCR reads in MiXCR, one entry per CDR3 protein. The sample carries hundreds of thousands of distinct CDR3 sequences, about 16% recorded once. This sample was taken from a study of regulatory T cells in long-lasting Graves disease. Overall study results and limits: Gene preferences differed: TRBV28, TRBJ1-2, TRBJ2-5 in persistent cases. With a small sample size, accuracy may have been reduced.

Germline V gene lookup returns CDR1 MDHEN and CDR2 SYDVKM. CDR3 length equals 18 residues. Trimming cost V 4 bases and J 0 bases; bases outside gene matches: 12. The time point is: newly diagnosed GD, antithyroid drugs for less than 3 months. PBMC-extracted RNA yielded the TCR library. The patient group derived from an endocrinology department in Xi'an, China. The TCR sequence derives from a female donor with Graves disease. The material sequenced was peripheral blood mononuclear cells (PBMCs), taken at new diagnosis, from a patient treated with antithyroid drugs. The chain uses TRBV28 and TRBJ2-3; 8 bases map to TRBD1. CDR3 nucleotide sequence: TGTGCCAGCAGTTGGTACAGGGGGAAAGAGGGCAGCACAGATACGCAGTATTTT. Its translation is CASSWYRGKEGSTDTQYF.